Here is one T cell receptor beta chain with its context. There is no known antigen for this receptor. Nothing much larger sits one base from this clone, and base qualities are not available. The CDR3 regions of human TCRbeta chains were subjected to immunosequencing. The paper's data handling went like this. Repertoire TCRs were checked for matches against a reference library of SARS-CoV-2-specific TCRs that had been generated using the MIRA antigen-specificity platform. Breadth was defined as the fraction of unique TCRs that were SARS-CoV-2-associated. Depth was defined as the fraction of total T cells that were SARS-CoV-2-associated. Each spike-specific TCR was assigned to its reactive spike region and to a CD4 or CD8 class using the MIRA data. Log10-transformed breadth and depth values were compared by one-way ANOVA with Sidak's multiple comparisons tests. This immuneACCESS table, as held by TCRdb, lists in-frame sequences with V and J called but not all clones. Of the missing ones, under half trace to an unresolved V gene in checked studies; the others have no known cause. Clone size and the V and J calls come from that table; the DNA yielded D and trimming. The sample table holds some 180,000 clones, of which 90% to 95% were seen once. The ten largest clones take up 0.95% to 1.3% of the sample.

This sample is drawn from a study of T cell responses to AZD1222 COVID-19 vaccine (dated by TCRdb to 2020 to 2022). Turning to the overall study: TCR sequencing covered roughly 230 trial participants: 200 to 220 given two doses of AZD1222 and approximately 26 given two doses of MenACWY control vaccine. Enrollment into the trials was organized by age into subgroups of 18-55, 56-69 and 70-plus years, and those subgroups contained approximately 160, 26 and 62 TCR-sequenced participants, respectively.

The time point label, read with the paper, signifies: about 28 days (+/-7) after the second vaccine dose. Interpreted using the paper, the treatment or condition label stands for: meningococcal conjugate vaccine given as trial control. Vaccinee samples came from UK trials COV001 and COV002, including a single-blind randomized controlled phase 2/3 trial of AZD1222 (ChAdOx1 nCoV-19) in healthy adults. For TCRbeta chain sequencing, PBMC samples from trial participants were taken at day 0 and at day 28 after the second dose. Overall study results and their limits: CD4 TCRs associated with the vaccine covered the entire spike protein, and the dominant responses were in regions 160-218 and 743-854. Conclusions about previously exposed vaccinees were limited because only six or seven AZD1222 recipients were SARS-CoV-2 seropositive at baseline. Because no day 14 peak-response samples were available, repertoires were characterized only after the peak T cell response. Spike-specific TCR breadth and depth rose significantly after two AZD1222 doses compared with day 0 and with MenACWY recipients. The 56-69-year group was small, and its depth increase did not reach significance, likely because of low power. Reportedly, almost half of the unique spike-specific TCRs recognized epitopes lying outside the regions that are mutated in the B.1.351 and B.1.1.7 variants. Participants were mostly white British, with more females than males. The authors suggested clonal diversity may have been underestimated.

CDR1 and CDR2 (MNHEY, SVGEGT) derive from the germline V gene. The CDR3 numbers 17 residues from cysteine through phenylalanine. The kept DNA is CDR3 alone, 51 bases in frame from the first base. Trimmed from V: 5 bases; trimmed from J: 1 base; junction bases lacking a gene match: 11. This receptor was obtained from an adult who received the MenACWY meningococcal vaccine as a control. The specimen was peripheral blood, collected 28 days after the second dose of the MenACWY control vaccine. The rearranged chain carries TRBV6-2 or TRBV6-3 and TRBJ1-1, with 9 central nucleotides matching TRBD1. The nucleotide sequence is given as TGTGCCAGCAGTCGGACAGGGGCCCTTACTAAGAACACTGAAGCTTTCTTT. Its product reads: CASSRTGALTKNTEAFF.